These 31 T cell receptor beta chains were sequenced from one sample in a study of blood T cell repertoires in COVID-19. Clones were sequenced by immunoSEQ multiplex PCR, and TCRdb holds only the in-frame ones, with some missing. The sample has a few hundred thousand clones, more than 75% seen once. The sample was peripheral blood. All receptors come from a man in his 60s with acute or convalescent COVID-19.

The chain combines TRBV18 with TRBJ1-2; TRBD1 matches at 7 bases. V was clipped by 4 bases and J by 6 bases; unmatched bases: 14. Germline-derived CDR1 and CDR2 are KGHSH and LQKENI. The CDR3 is 16 residues long. CDR3 amino acids: CASSLSRDSTLDGYTF. CDR3 in DNA: TGTGCCAGCTCACTGTCCCGGGACAGTACGTTGGATGGCTACACCTTC.

The rearrangement joins TRBV28 to TRBJ2-7, with TRBD2 matching 8 bases. The CDR3 is 14 amino acids. V dropped 6 bases and J dropped 0; count of bases not matched to a gene: 4. Germline-derived CDR1 and CDR2 are MDHEN and SYDVKM. The CDR3 reads CASRLGTSSYEQYF. In nucleotides, the CDR3 is TGTGCCAGCAGACTCGGGACTAGCTCCTACGAGCAGTACTTC.

This chain links TRBV20-1 with TRBJ2-3; a possible D gene is TRBD2 (5 bases). The V end was cut by 5 bases, the J end by 11 bases, with 11 bases between. Germline V gene sequence: CDR1 DFQATT, CDR2 SNEGSKA (reference sequence). This CDR3 region has 10 residues. CDR3 nucleotide sequence: TGCAGTGCTCGGATAGAGGGGCAGTATTTT. Its protein is CSARIEGQYF.

The rearrangement joins TRBV5-1 to TRBJ2-7; 9 bases fit TRBD1. The V gene's germline CDR1 is SGHRS and CDR2 YFSETQ. V shed 4 bases, J shed 3 bases, and the junction held 20 bases outside the gene matches. The CDR3 is made up of 19 amino acids. CDR3 in amino acids: CASSTDRLRDRANLYEQYF. The DNA for the CDR3 is TGCGCCAGCAGCACTGACCGCCTTCGGGACAGGGCGAACCTCTACGAGCAGTACTTC. Looking up the rest from reference TRBV5-1 and TRBJ2-7 gives the full variable domain: KAGVTQTPRYLIKTRGQQVTLSCSPISGHRSVSWYQQTPGQGLQFLFEYFSETQRNKGNFPGRFSGRQFSNSRSEMNVSTLELGDSALYLCASSTDRLRDRANLYEQYFGPGTRLTVT.

J is TRBJ1-2 and V is TRBV5-1; 7 bases are shared with TRBD1. CDR3 size: 14 residues. The V gene's germline CDR1 is SGHRS and CDR2 YFSETQ. Trimming took 3 bases from V and 4 from J; bases not matched to a gene: 6. The chain's CDR3 is CASSSGTARYGYTF. The CDR3 nucleotides are TGCGCCAGCAGCTCCGGGACAGCTCGCTATGGCTACACCTTC. Full variable domain (outside the CDR3, taken from reference TRBV5-1 and TRBJ1-2): KAGVTQTPRYLIKTRGQQVTLSCSPISGHRSVSWYQQTPGQGLQFLFEYFSETQRNKGNFPGRFSGRQFSNSRSEMNVSTLELGDSALYLCASSSGTARYGYTFGSGTRLTVV.

This clone appeared once. The chain couples TRBV3-1 (or the pseudogene TRBV3-2) to TRBJ2-3, with 11 bases aligning to TRBD2. The trim removed 6 bases at V and 1 base at J, leaving 6 bases unmatched. The CDR3 has 16 amino acids. The germline V gene has CDR1 LGHDT and CDR2 YNNKEL (reference sequence). The CDR3 reads CASRPELAGGTDTQYF. The CDR3 DNA sequence: TGTGCCAGCAGGCCCGAACTAGCGGGGGGCACAGATACGCAGTATTTT.

The genes are TRBV6-5 and TRBJ1-3; 8 nucleotides line up with TRBD1. This CDR3 has 16 amino acids. Trimming removed 4 bases from V and 0 bases from J; junction bases left unmatched: 5. CDR1 and CDR2 from the germline V gene are MNHEY and SVGAGI. The CDR3 region is CASSSITGGSGNTIYF. The CDR3 DNA is TGTGCCAGCAGTTCCATTACAGGGGGCTCTGGAAACACCATATATTTT.

The chain is built from TRBV3-1 (or the pseudogene TRBV3-2) and TRBJ2-7; 11 bases are a match to TRBD1. The CDR3 loop spans 11 amino acids. V lost 6 bases, J lost 12 bases, and 4 bases stayed unmatched. Germline V gives CDR1 LGHDT, CDR2 YNNKEL (reference sequence). CDR3 in DNA: TGTGCCAGCAGGGACAGGGGGCCTTTGTACTTC. It is translated as CASRDRGPLYF.

The chain recombines TRBV11-2 with TRBJ1-1; TRBD1 agrees at 7 bases. CDR3 size: 17 residues. Germline trimming cut 3 bases from V and 1 base from J; bases unmatched to any gene: 11. Germline-derived CDR1 and CDR2 are SGHAT and FQNNGV. CDR3 sequence: CASSFRQGRVPNTEAFF. The CDR3 region has the DNA TGTGCCAGCAGCTTTAGACAGGGTCGGGTCCCGAACACTGAAGCTTTCTTT.

V gene TRBV3-1 (or the pseudogene TRBV3-2) combines with J gene TRBJ2-1; D is unclear. Trimming removed 3 bases from V and 9 bases from J, with 15 bases in between. The CDR3 covers 14 residues. Germline V lookup: CDR1 LGHDT, CDR2 YNNKEL (reference sequence). The CDR3 coding sequence is TGTGCCAGCAGCCATAGTCTAGGTCAGACTGAGCAGTTCTTC. Residues: CASSHSLGQTEQFF.

The CDR3 protein is CASSEAGREYGNTIYF. Here the CDR3 DNA reads TGTGCCAGCAGTGAAGCGGGCAGGGAATATGGAAACACCATATATTTT. V gene TRBV2 combines with J gene TRBJ1-3; the D gene is possibly TRBD1 (5 bases). V lost 0 bases, J lost 3 bases, and 12 bases lay in between. The CDR3 runs to 16 residues. Looked up from germline, CDR1 is SNHLY and CDR2 is FYNNEI.

The rearrangement uses TRBV27 and TRBJ2-5; 7 nucleotides line up with TRBD1. Germline V CDR1 and CDR2: MNHEY, SMNVEV (reference sequence). V was clipped by 5 bases and J by 2 bases; unmatched bases: 5. The CDR3 covers 14 residues. The CDR3 protein is CASSPGTDQETQYF. The DNA for the CDR3 is TGTGCCAGCAGTCCGGGGACAGATCAAGAGACCCAGTACTTC.

This rearrangement joins TRBV2 to TRBJ2-5; D is uncertain. V lost 3 bases, J lost 5 bases, and 7 bases lay in between. The CDR3 is 12 amino acids. CDR1 is SNHLY, CDR2 FYNNEI, per germline. CDR3 protein: CASSEQRETQYF. The CDR3 DNA follows: TGTGCCAGCAGTGAGCAACGGGAGACCCAGTACTTC.

This clone has more than one count but fewer than ten. This sequence joins TRBV5-6 and TRBJ1-5; 10 bases fit TRBD1. V gave up 4 bases and J gave up 2 bases; unmatched junction bases: 3. CDR1 and CDR2 (germline): SGHDT, YYEEEE. CDR3 length: 15 amino acids. CDR3 in amino acids: CASSLGQGGNQPQHF. The CDR3, as DNA: TGTGCCAGCAGCCTTGGACAGGGGGGCAATCAGCCCCAGCATTTT.

The chain uses TRBV19 and TRBJ1-3, with a possible D match to TRBD1 (5 bases). This CDR3 is 15 amino acids long. Trimming shortened V by 4 bases and J by 1 base, and 11 bases separated the two germline ends. From germline, CDR1 is LNHDA and CDR2 SQIVND (reference sequence). CDR3 in amino acids: CASSNGRQSGNTIYF. CDR3 bases: TGTGCCAGTAGTAACGGCCGACAGTCTGGAAACACCATATATTTT.

As for this clone: Other DNA sequences from this sample encode an identical CDR3 as well. The V and J genes are TRBV5-1 and TRBJ2-1, with 10 bases aligning to TRBD2. Trimming at V came to 2 bases and at J to 6 bases, leaving 5 bases not matched to a gene. CDR1 is SGHRS and CDR2 is YFSETQ in the germline V gene. This CDR3 region has 15 residues. CDR3 protein: CASSLAGGPVNEQFF. The CDR3 DNA reads TGCGCCAGCAGCTTAGCGGGGGGGCCAGTCAATGAGCAGTTCTTC.

This clone has more than one count but fewer than ten. V gene TRBV13 combines with J gene TRBJ2-2; the match to TRBD2 covers 8 bases. The CDR3 runs 15 residues. Germline V gene sequence: CDR1 PRHDT, CDR2 FYEKMQ (reference sequence). The junction had 4 bases not matched to a gene; V was cut back by 6 bases and J by 1 base. CDR3 residues: CASSSLAGNTGELFF. The CDR3 DNA sequence: TGTGCCAGCAGTTCTCTAGCGGGGAACACCGGGGAGCTGTTTTTT.

The rearrangement uses TRBV6-6 and TRBJ2-1; 7 bases line up with TRBD2. V lost 6 bases to trimming and J lost 8 bases; unmatched junction nucleotides: 4. This CDR3 is built from 12 residues. Germline V gene data show CDR1 as MNHNY and CDR2 as SVGAGI (reference sequence). The chain's CDR3 is CASSRRGDEQFF. Written as DNA, the CDR3 is TGTGCCAGCAGCCGACGGGGGGATGAGCAGTTCTTC.

The V gene is TRBV27, the J gene TRBJ2-2; D possibly corresponds to TRBD1 (5 bases). The CDR3 has 14 amino acids. V dropped 3 bases and J dropped 5 bases, with 10 bases sitting between them. Germline V gene lookup returns CDR1 MNHEY and CDR2 SMNVEV (reference sequence). The CDR3 reads CASSFQGGTGELFF. CDR3 in DNA: TGTGCCAGCAGTTTCCAGGGTGGGACCGGGGAGCTGTTTTTT.

J is TRBJ2-4 and V is TRBV6-2 or TRBV6-3; possible D gene TRBD1, 5 bases. Germline CDR1 and CDR2: MNHEY and SVGEGT. The CDR3 sequence is 13 residues long. V lost 5 bases, J lost 8 bases, and 13 bases lay in between. CDR3 nucleotides: TGTGCCAGCAGTCAGCAGGGTAAACACATTCAGTACTTC. This translates into CASSQQGKHIQYF.

The chain joins TRBV2 to TRBJ1-4, with D possibly matching TRBD1 (6 bases). The length of the CDR3 is 15 residues. V lost 6 bases and J 0 bases, leaving 11 bases between the germline ends. CDR1 and CDR2 (germline): SNHLY, FYNNEI. CDR3 residues: CASRRTGTTNEKLFF. The CDR3 nucleotides read TGTGCCAGCAGGCGCACAGGGACAACTAATGAAAAACTGTTTTTT.

The chain joins TRBV6-5 to TRBJ2-2, with TRBD2 matching over 7 bases. Trimming at V came to 6 bases and at J to 6 bases, leaving 10 bases not matched to a gene. This CDR3 has 15 residues. CDR1 is MNHEY and CDR2 is SVGAGI in the germline V gene. CDR3 sequence: CASRETSSVAGELFF. The DNA for the CDR3 is TGTGCCAGCAGGGAGACTAGCAGCGTAGCCGGGGAGCTGTTTTTT.

The genes are TRBV11-2 and TRBJ2-1, with a weak D call TRBD2 (6 bases). Per the germline V gene, CDR1 is SGHAT and CDR2 is FQNNGV. CDR3 length: 16 amino acids. V was pared by 1 base and J by 0 bases, with 10 bases between. Written as DNA, the CDR3 is TGTGCCAGCAGCTTAGTCCGGGGGAGCTCCTACAATGAGCAGTTCTTC. Translation gives CASSLVRGSSYNEQFF.

The CDR3 sequence is CASSLSQGSVYEQYF. CDR3 coding DNA: TGCGCCAGCAGCTTGTCCCAGGGCTCGGTCTACGAGCAGTACTTC. The chain employs TRBV5-1 and TRBJ2-7; TRBD1 might be the D (5 bases). CDR1 is SGHRS, CDR2 YFSETQ, per germline. The V end lost 1 base, the J end lost 3 bases, and 14 bases lay between the germline ends. The CDR3 sequence is 15 residues long.

The chain links TRBV2 to TRBJ2-3, with 14 bases that match TRBD2. CDR3 length: 17 amino acids. V was pared by 8 bases and J by 4 bases, with 11 bases of the junction left unmatched. Germline-derived CDR1 and CDR2 are SNHLY and FYNNEI. In DNA form, the CDR3 reads TGTGCCAGCTTCAAACGGGGACTAGCGGGGGAGGCAGATACGCAGTATTTT. This codes for CASFKRGLAGEADTQYF.

In regard to this clone: In the same sample, other DNA sequences code for this CDR3. The chain carries TRBV15 and TRBJ1-1; no clear D gene. V was cut by 0 bases and J by 1 base, with 6 bases left in between. Germline CDR1 is LNHNV and CDR2 is YYDKDF (reference sequence). The CDR3 has 14 residues. The CDR3 sequence is CATSRDRENTEAFF. DNA for the CDR3: TGTGCCACCAGCAGAGATCGAGAGAACACTGAAGCTTTCTTT.

This chain links TRBV28 with TRBJ2-5; 8 nucleotides match TRBD1. CDR1 MDHEN and CDR2 SYDVKM come from the germline V gene. Trimming removed 6 bases from V and 4 bases from J; junction bases left unmatched: 10. This CDR3 is 15 amino acids long. CDR3 amino acids: CASSEGAGGVETQYF. CDR3 sequence (DNA): TGTGCCAGCAGCGAGGGGGCAGGGGGCGTAGAGACCCAGTACTTC. Variable domain in full (rest from reference TRBV28 and TRBJ2-5): DVKVTQSSRYLVKRTGEKVFLECVQDMDHENMFWYRQDPGLGLRLIYFSYDVKMKEKGDIPEGYSVSREKKERFSLILESASTNQTSMYLCASSEGAGGVETQYFGPGTRLLVL.

The chain uses TRBV3-1 (or the pseudogene TRBV3-2) and TRBJ2-5; maybe TRBD2 (6 bases). Germline assignment: CDR1 LGHDT and CDR2 YNNKEL (reference sequence). The CDR3 length is 14 residues. Between the trimmed V and J ends, which lost 2 bases and 1 base, there was a span of 8 bases. DNA of the CDR3: TGTGCCAGCAGCCAACTAGCGACCCAAGAGACCCAGTACTTC. The encoded protein is CASSQLATQETQYF.

The chain recombines TRBV19 with TRBJ2-1, with unresolved D. This CDR3 spans 14 amino acids. Trimming removed 6 bases at V and 0 bases at J, with 9 bases between. Germline lookup yields CDR1 LNHDA and CDR2 SQIVND (reference sequence). CDR3 in DNA: TGTGCCAGTAGACTAAGTCTCTCCTACAATGAGCAGTTCTTC. This sequence encodes CASRLSLSYNEQFF.

There are a few counts of this clone. CDR3 nucleotides: TGTGCCAGCAGCTTAAGGGGAGGATTGACCGGGGAGGAGCTGTTTTTT. Encoded protein: CASSLRGGLTGEELFF. The chain links TRBV7-9 to TRBJ2-2, with D perhaps matching TRBD2 (6 bases). The CDR3 is 16 amino acids. Germline V gene lookup returns CDR1 SEHNR and CDR2 FQNEAQ (reference sequence). Trimming took off 2 bases at V and 10 bases at J, with 20 bases between the two ends.

The chain couples TRBV5-1 to TRBJ1-3; 8 nucleotides match TRBD1. Germline CDR1 and CDR2: SGHRS and YFSETQ. CDR3 length: 16 residues. J gave up 0 bases and V 4 bases, and 6 bases lay outside the gene matches. CDR3 nucleotides: TGCGCCAGCAGCCCGAGACAGGGGAGCTCTGGAAACACCATATATTTT. It translates to CASSPRQGSSGNTIYF. Looking up the rest from reference TRBV5-1 and TRBJ1-3 gives the full variable domain: KAGVTQTPRYLIKTRGQQVTLSCSPISGHRSVSWYQQTPGQGLQFLFEYFSETQRNKGNFPGRFSGRQFSNSRSEMNVSTLELGDSALYLCASSPRQGSSGNTIYFGEGSWLTVV.